These T cell receptor beta chains were read from a single sample in a study of T cell responses to AZD1222 COVID-19 vaccine. Clones were sequenced by immunoSEQ multiplex PCR, and TCRdb holds only the in-frame ones, with some missing. The data contain 150,000 or so clones, about 92% of them seen just once; the ten biggest clones take up under 2.5%. The sequencing here drew on peripheral blood, taken on day 0 of AZD1222 vaccination. The receptors here all came from an adult in good health. The CDR3 runs from the conserved cysteine through the conserved F or W. The D gene is left open where the match is weak. Some rows have no size entry. The others give once, few or many, or a class for an expanded clone.

V	size	D	J	DNA	CDR3
TRBV29-1	once	-	TRBJ1-5	TGCAGCGTGGCGGCGGGGGTCAATCAGCCCCAGCATTTT	CSVAAGVNQPQHF
TRBV16	-	-	TRBJ1-1	TGTGCCAGCAGCCAATCGAGGGAAACTGAAGCTTTCTTT	CASSQSRETEAFF
TRBV19	once	TRBD1	TRBJ2-7	TGTGCCAGTAGTATAGATGGGACAGGGGGCGACGAGCAGTACTTC	CASSIDGTGGDEQYF
TRBV6-5	-	-	TRBJ1-3	TGTGCCAGCAGTTACTCGATCCACGAGGGAAACACCATATATTTT	CASSYSIHEGNTIYF
TRBV11-2	-	-	TRBJ1-6	TGTGCCAGCAGCTTAATTGATTCACCCCTCCACTTT	CASSLIDSPLHF
TRBV27	once	-	TRBJ2-2	TGTGCCAGCAGTTTAATGGCGGGAAACACCGGGGAGCTGTTTTTT	CASSLMAGNTGELFF
TRBV6-6	-	TRBD1	TRBJ1-5	TGTGCCAGCAGTCCCCGGGACAGTGCTAATCAGCCCCAGCATTTT	CASSPRDSANQPQHF
TRBV28	-	-	TRBJ2-1	TGTGCCAGCAGTTTATCCGGAGACTCTGCCAATGAGCAGTTCTTC	CASSLSGDSANEQFF
TRBV5-1	-	TRBD2	TRBJ2-1	TGCGCCAGCAGCTTGTCTACGGCGGGGGGATTTAATGAGCAGTTCTTC	CASSLSTAGGFNEQFF
TRBV3-1/TRBV3-2	-	-	TRBJ1-2	TGTGCCAGCAGCCACAGCAGTTTGAATGGCTACACCTTC	CASSHSSLNGYTF
TRBV5-1	-	-	TRBJ2-5	TGCGCCAGCAGCGGCGGCAGCATCCAAGAGACCCAGTACTTC	CASSGGSIQETQYF
TRBV11-2	-	-	TRBJ2-1	TGTGCCAGCAGCCCAGAGGGGGTTTACAATGAGCAGTTCTTC	CASSPEGVYNEQFF
TRBV4-1	once	-	TRBJ2-1	TGCGCCAGCAGCCAAGACACTTATACTTTCAATGAGCAGTTCTTC	CASSQDTYTFNEQFF
TRBV9	-	-	TRBJ1-4	TGTGCCAGCAGCGTAGATGTTTCGGCAGGCGCTAATGAAAAACTGTTTTTT	CASSVDVSAGANEKLFF
TRBV12-3/TRBV12-4	-	-	TRBJ1-1	TGTGCCAGCAGTTTATCTTTGGGGCGTGGGTTTTTCTTT	CASSLSLGRGFFF
TRBV6-1	-	-	TRBJ2-1	TGTGCCAGCAGTGAAGTGGTGAGCGGAGAGGGGGAGCAGTTCTTC	CASSEVVSGEGEQFF
TRBV6-6	-	-	TRBJ1-2	TGTGCCAGCAGTCCCTCCGGGACAACATATGGCTACACCTTC	CASSPSGTTYGYTF